Below, one TCR beta chain is given with its context. Its antigen is unknown. Per-base qualities were not stored, and no clone one base away is much larger. Synthetic TCR analog templates were spiked into each PCR so that absolute template abundance could be estimated from read counts. Using the immunoSEQ assay, TCRbeta CDR3 regions were amplified from genomic DNA with bias-controlled V and J gene primers. Rearranged TCRbeta segments were sequenced at approximately 20X coverage. As for the authors' bioinformatics: Clustering was used to correct sequencing errors, and CDR3s were annotated against IMGT so that V, D and J genes could be assigned. Downstream analyses used only productive TCRbeta rearrangements and left out out-of-frame or stop-codon sequences. Clonality was calculated as one minus the Shannon entropy normalized by the log of the number of unique productive sequences. Clones differing between time points or between blood and tumor were identified by Fisher's exact test with Benjamini-Hochberg correction at adjusted p below 0.01. The source is immuneACCESS, and TCRdb retained only in-frame sequences with V and J called. Part of the clones is not carried over; for the studies checked, unresolved V genes explain less than half of this, and the remainder is unexplained. V and J calls and clone size are as listed in that table; D and trimming were resolved from the DNA. The sample has about 38,000 clones on record, about 89% of them singletons. The ten largest clones capture 1.5% to 2% of the sample.

These data are taken from a study of PD-L1 blockade in urothelial cancer (dated by TCRdb to 2016 to 2017). At the level of the whole study: Therapy was started around 2014 for all patients, and atezolizumab 1,200 mg was administered intravenously every 3 weeks. Twenty-five of 29 patients were identified as males with urothelial cancer of bladder origin, and a prior smoking history was reported by 18 of 29 patients. Patients had an ECOG performance status of 0 or 1 and had received between 0 and 3 prior chemotherapy regimens. Blood samples were analyzed at 3 weeks after treatment start (second dose) and at 6 weeks after treatment start. Blood samples gave median yields of roughly 150,000 T cells and some 80,000 unique TCRs, along with a median clonality of 0.080. Somatic, immune and clinical correlates of response to PD-L1 blockade with atezolizumab in urothelial cancer were the focus of an exploratory multi-omic analysis. TCR sequencing covered pretreatment tumor samples and matched, serially collected peripheral blood taken before and after atezolizumab treatment. Durable clinical benefit meant progression-free survival longer than 6 months, and TCR features were also tested against progression-free and overall survival. In the same patients who had TCR sequencing, pretreatment tumors also underwent whole exome sequencing and RNA sequencing. Durable clinical benefit was achieved by nine patients and was not achieved by 20 patients. Pretreatment blood TCR-seq was available for around 29 patients, at least one posttreatment blood collection was obtained for 25 or so patients, and tumor TCR-seq was available for 25 or so patients.

What the study reported, not specific to this receptor: Because of the small sample size (n ≈ 29) and the many exploratory analyses performed, the results are intended to be regarded as hypothesis-generating. At 3 weeks after the start of treatment, tumor-associated TCR clones in peripheral blood had expanded more in patients with durable benefit (n ≈ 24, p = 0.022). A pretreatment peripheral blood TCR clonality below the median was linked to improved progression-free and overall survival.

The cohort comprised approximately 30 patients with locally advanced or metastatic urothelial carcinoma treated at Memorial Sloan Kettering on a trial protocol. Peripheral blood mononuclear cells were collected pretreatment and during treatment, at between 1 and 8 total time points per patient. The Qiagen DNeasy Blood extraction kit was used to purify genomic DNA from total PBMCs and from tumor samples. PBMCs were collected pretreatment and during treatment, and were isolated and stored as previously described. The material sequenced was PBMCs, taken around atezolizumab (anti-PD-L1) treatment. This clonotype was sampled from a man aged 55 to 69 with urothelial cancer.

The encoded CDR3 is CASSRSELSYNEQFF. At the DNA level, the sequence is TGTGCCAGCTCACGATCCGAGCTCTCCTACAATGAGCAGTTCTTC. The V gene is TRBV18 and the J gene is TRBJ2-1, with no confidently assigned D gene. There are 15 amino acids in the CDR3, from cysteine to phenylalanine inclusive. CDR3 DNA only is kept here, 45 bases in frame from base 1. The germline V gene gives CDR1 as KGHSH and CDR2 as LQKENI. The junction shows trimming of 4 bases on V and 0 bases on J, plus 10 bases between the germline ends.